The 18 T cell receptor beta chains reported below all come from one sample, sequenced in a study of shared clonotypes between healthy human individuals. Sequencing was performed with immunoSEQ multiplex PCR; in TCRdb, only in-frame clones are kept and a portion is missing. The table includes some 1 million clones, about 76% detected once. Specimen: memory CD4+ T cells sorted from blood. Subset meaning: CD45RA-negative fraction. The receptors were gathered from a man between 18 and 35 years old in good health.

The chain couples TRBV7-9 to TRBJ2-1; 14 bases align to TRBD2. The CDR3 runs 19 residues. Germline CDR1 is SEHNR and CDR2 is FQNEAQ (reference sequence). The J segment lost 1 base and the V segment lost 10 bases, leaving 15 bases of the junction unmatched. CDR3 region: CATNSGGLAGDRSYNEQFF. DNA for the CDR3: TGTGCCACCAATTCAGGGGGACTAGCGGGAGATCGGTCCTACAATGAGCAGTTCTTC.

The genes are TRBV19 and TRBJ2-7; 8 nucleotides line up with TRBD2. This CDR3 contains 16 residues. The germline V gene has CDR1 LNHDA and CDR2 SQIVND (reference sequence). V trimming: 6 bases; J trimming: 6 bases; junction bases outside the gene matches: 16. CDR3 loop: CASSLSGGALVGEQYF. CDR3 DNA sequence: TGTGCCAGTAGCCTCTCGGGGGGGGCTCTGGTCGGCGAGCAGTACTTC.

For this clone: In the same sample, other DNA sequences code for this CDR3. V and J are TRBV30 and TRBJ1-1, with 7 bases aligning to TRBD1. The germline V gene has CDR1 GTSNPN and CDR2 SVGIG (reference sequence). The CDR3 runs 12 residues. Losses at the gene ends were 5 bases for V and 5 bases for J; bases not matched to a gene: 5. CDR3 protein: CAWSGQVTEAFF. CDR3 DNA: TGTGCCTGGTCCGGACAGGTTACTGAAGCTTTCTTT.

The genes are TRBV6-6 and TRBJ2-3; D gene ambiguous. The CDR3 extends over 13 amino acids. Germline V lookup: CDR1 MNHNY, CDR2 SVGAGI (reference sequence). The germline V and J ends were trimmed by 6 bases and 1 base, with 8 bases remaining between them. CDR3 sequence reads: CASSPRRTDTQYF. The CDR3 DNA follows: TGTGCCAGCAGCCCCAGGCGCACAGATACGCAGTATTTT.

Only one count was recorded for this clone. The V gene is TRBV9, the J gene TRBJ2-3, with D tentatively TRBD1 (5 bases). Trimming removed 4 bases at V and 6 bases at J, with 21 bases between. The CDR3 covers 16 residues. Germline assignment: CDR1 SGDLS and CDR2 YYNGEE. Here the CDR3 reads CASSSRQTPGMDTQYF. In DNA form, the CDR3 reads TGTGCCAGCAGCTCCCGACAGACACCCGGAATGGATACGCAGTATTTT.

This clone appeared once. The chain combines TRBV6-5 with TRBJ2-5; TRBD1 or TRBD2 may be the D gene (5 bases each). This CDR3 has 14 amino acids. V was trimmed by 4 bases and J by 4 bases, leaving 13 bases between them. CDR1 and CDR2 from the germline V gene are MNHEY and SVGAGI. The CDR3 region has the DNA TGTGCCAGCAGTTCGACCGGGACGGGAGAGACCCAGTACTTC. Translation gives CASSSTGTGETQYF.

This clone was counted between two and nine times. Other DNA sequences in this specimen translate into the identical CDR3. The rearrangement joins TRBV6-6 to TRBJ1-3; D is unresolved. The V end was cut by 2 bases, the J end by 0 bases, with 5 bases between. From germline, CDR1 is MNHNY and CDR2 SVGAGI (reference sequence). The CDR3 sequence is 14 residues long. The CDR3 coding sequence is TGTGCCAGCAGTTACGAGGGCTCTGGAAACACCATATATTTT. Its protein is CASSYEGSGNTIYF.

Concerning this clone: A clone one base away is much larger, so this may be a read error. The chain links TRBV6-6 to TRBJ1-1; 8 bases match TRBD1. V shed 6 bases and J 4 bases; nucleotides not matched to a gene: 4. CDR1 and CDR2 (germline): MNHNY, SVGAGI (reference sequence). CDR3 length: 13 residues. CDR3 loop: CASRPQGGTEAFF. In DNA, the CDR3 is TGTGCCAGCAGGCCACAGGGGGGCACTGAAGCTTTCTTT.

Notes on this clone: One junction end does not reproduce the germline sequence, and a read error may be involved. The rearrangement links TRBV6-6 to TRBJ1-2; the D gene is possibly TRBD1 (6 bases). From germline, CDR1 is MNHNY and CDR2 SVGAGI (reference sequence). CDR3 length equals 11 residues. CDR3: CASRLQGVSAF. CDR3 bases: TGTGCCAGCAGACTACAGGGCGTATCAGCCTTC.

V usage is TRBV5-1 and J usage is TRBJ2-3; TRBD2 matches at 8 bases. Germline CDR1 reads SGHRS; CDR2 reads YFSETQ. J gave up 1 base and V 4 bases, and 5 bases lay outside the gene matches. This CDR3 spans 15 amino acids. CDR3 residues: CASSRTSRGTDTQYF. The DNA of the CDR3 is TGCGCCAGCAGCCGGACTAGCAGGGGCACAGATACGCAGTATTTT.

The rearrangement joins TRBV11-2 to TRBJ2-7; possibly TRBD1 for D (6 bases). V lost 6 bases, J lost 12 bases, and 15 bases lay in between. CDR1 is SGHAT, CDR2 FQNNGV, per germline. This CDR3 has 11 residues. The CDR3 DNA is TGTGCCAGCAGTTTCAGGGGCGGTTGGTACTTC. It encodes CASSFRGGWYF. The full variable domain, completed using reference TRBV11-2 and TRBJ2-7, is EAGVAQSPRYKIIEKRQSVAFWCNPISGHATLYWYQQILGQGPKLLIQFQNNGVVDDSQLPKDRFSAERLKGVDSTLKIQPAKLEDSAVYLCASSFRGGWYFGPGTRLTVT.

This chain uses TRBV11-2 with TRBJ1-3, with D possibly TRBD1 on 5 matching bases. The germline V and J ends were trimmed by 5 bases and 2 bases, with 16 bases remaining between them. The CDR3 runs to 16 residues. Germline V CDR1 and CDR2: SGHAT, FQNNGV. In DNA form, the CDR3 reads TGTGCCAGCAGCACCAGCTGGGGGGGTCCTGGAAACACCATATATTTT. Translated: CASSTSWGGPGNTIYF.

V gene TRBV30 combines with J gene TRBJ1-2; D may be TRBD1 (6 bases). This CDR3 comprises 13 residues. V was clipped by 2 bases and J by 3 bases, with 10 bases between them. From germline, CDR1 is GTSNPN and CDR2 SVGIG (reference sequence). The CDR3 DNA reads TGTGCCTGGAGTACTAAGGGGGACTATGGCTACACCTTC. Encoded protein: CAWSTKGDYGYTF.

This clone was recorded only once. The V gene is TRBV19, the J gene TRBJ1-6, with D maybe TRBD1 (5 bases). V shed 5 bases and J shed 10 bases, with 12 bases lying between them. CDR1 LNHDA and CDR2 SQIVND come from the germline V gene (reference sequence). The CDR3 covers 13 residues. CDR3 loop: CASSPQGGSPLHF. The CDR3 bases are TGTGCCAGTAGTCCCCAGGGCGGATCACCCCTCCACTTT.

In its sample, this clone was seen a few times. The gene calls are TRBV6-1 and TRBJ1-2; D unresolved. Trimming left V 6 bases short and J 5 bases short, with 10 bases between. The CDR3 covers 12 residues. The germline V gene encodes CDR1 MNHNS and CDR2 SASEGT. Here the CDR3 reads CASRIIGYGYTF. For the CDR3, the DNA is TGTGCCAGCAGGATTATTGGGTATGGCTACACCTTC.

The chain combines TRBV19 with TRBJ2-7; D is perhaps TRBD2 (6 bases). Germline CDR1 and CDR2: LNHDA and SQIVND (reference sequence). The CDR3 consists of 13 residues. V was clipped by 9 bases and J by 1 base, with 13 bases between them. CDR3 coding DNA: TGTGCCAGCCGGCGGGGCCCGTCCTACGAGCAGTACTTC. Its translation is CASRRGPSYEQYF. The complete variable domain, with remaining parts taken from reference TRBV19 and TRBJ2-7, reads DGGITQSPKYLFRKEGQNVTLSCEQNLNHDAMYWYRQDPGQGLRLIYYSQIVNDFQKGDIAEGYSVSREKKESFPLTVTSAQKNPTAFYLCASRRGPSYEQYFGPGTRLTVT.

The rearrangement uses TRBV27 and TRBJ1-5; D is perhaps TRBD1 (6 bases). V was shortened by 4 bases and J by 2 bases, with 24 bases between the two germline ends. Germline V gene data show CDR1 as MNHEY and CDR2 as SMNVEV (reference sequence). This CDR3 is built from 19 residues. The CDR3: CASSSTEGGSYIRNQPQHF. CDR3 bases: TGTGCCAGCAGTTCCACAGAGGGGGGATCCTATATACGCAATCAGCCCCAGCATTTT.

This chain connects TRBV10-3 to TRBJ2-7, with D unresolved. This CDR3 contains 12 residues. With 8 bases removed from V and 2 bases from J, the gap between germline ends came to 10 bases. Germline CDR1 ENHRY, CDR2 SYGVKD. CDR3: CAIGVSTYEQYF. The CDR3 nucleotides read TGTGCCATCGGGGTTTCGACCTACGAGCAGTACTTC.